The 7 T cell receptor beta chains listed next were all sequenced from one sample in a study of blood T cells in healthy people across ages. The second PCR ran about 6 to 11 cycles with a sample-barcoded 5' primer and J-beta primers. MiXCR was run by TCRdb on the 5' RACE reads, yielding one entry per CDR3 protein. The sample holds roughly 1,800,000 distinct CDR3 sequences; just under 50% are singletons and the top ten take about 2.1%. Input material: blood. These receptors all come from a woman aged 40 to 50 in good health.

V is TRBV6-2 or TRBV6-3 and J is TRBJ2-7; tentatively, D is TRBD1 (6 bases). V lost 3 bases and J 0 bases, leaving 15 bases between the germline ends. Germline V gene data show CDR1 as MNHEY and CDR2 as SVGEGT. The CDR3 has 16 amino acids. CDR3: CASSYPQGSASYEQYF. In DNA, the CDR3 is TGTGCCAGCAGTTATCCACAGGGATCGGCCTCCTACGAGCAGTACTTC.

This clonotype was detected only a few times. The V and J genes are TRBV6-2 or TRBV6-3 and TRBJ1-2; no definite D call. The CDR3 is made up of 13 amino acids. V was trimmed by 5 bases and J by 8 bases, leaving 15 bases between them. Germline loops: CDR1 MNHEY, CDR2 SVGEGT. The CDR3: CASSTSRSGGYTF. The CDR3 DNA sequence: TGTGCCAGCAGTACCTCCCGGTCGGGCGGCTACACCTTC.

This clonotype turned up a few times. The chain uses TRBV6-5 and TRBJ1-2, with D perhaps matching TRBD1 (6 bases). V was trimmed by 5 bases and J by 8 bases, leaving 12 bases between them. CDR1 is MNHEY, CDR2 SVGAGI, per germline. The CDR3 is 12 residues long. The CDR3 nucleotides read TGTGCCAGCAGTAGGGGGGGTCTAGGCTACACCTTC. Protein: CASSRGGLGYTF.

This clonotype was counted at least ten times. This chain links TRBV7-2 with TRBJ2-5; D perhaps matches TRBD1 (6 bases). The CDR3 is 14 amino acids. The V end lost 5 bases, the J end lost 1 base, and 11 bases lay between the germline ends. CDR1 is SGHTA, CDR2 FQGNSA, per germline. The CDR3: CASSLGQSQETQYF. The CDR3 DNA is TGTGCCAGCAGCCTCGGACAGTCCCAAGAGACCCAGTACTTC.

The V call is TRBV29-1, the J call TRBJ2-1; D call uncertain. The V end lost 1 base, the J end lost 4 bases, and 8 bases lay between the germline ends. This CDR3 has 13 amino acids. Germline-derived CDR1 and CDR2 are SQVTM and ANQGSEA. Written as DNA, the CDR3 is TGCAGCGTTGAAGGTGACACTTACAATGAGCAGTTCTTC. It yields the protein CSVEGDTYNEQFF.

This chain connects TRBV7-2 to TRBJ2-3; D ambiguous. Germline V gene lookup returns CDR1 SGHTA and CDR2 FQGNSA. V gave up 11 bases and J gave up 9 bases, with 24 bases separating them. CDR3 length equals 14 residues. The CDR3 coding sequence is TGTGCCGTTCAAAAAGTATCCTCCGGTACGACGCAGTATTTT. Its protein is CAVQKVSSGTTQYF.

With respect to this clonotype: A read error may account for a junction end that differs from germline. The chain employs TRBV20-1 and TRBJ2-7, with 7 positions matching TRBD2. The V gene's germline CDR1 is DFQATT and CDR2 SNEGSKA (reference sequence). This CDR3 contains 13 residues. CDR3 residues: CSAETSARYERYF. As DNA, the CDR3 is TGCAGTGCTGAAACTAGCGCTAGATACGAGCGGTACTTC.